Listed below are T cell receptor beta chains from one sample, sequenced in a study of blood T cells in healthy people across ages. TCRdb called the 5' RACE reads again in MiXCR, with one record for every CDR3 protein. The sample has about 900,000 distinct CDR3 sequences; around 48% are singletons. Source material: blood. The receptors originated from a man younger than 45 in good health. Both conserved end residues are part of each CDR3. Fields, in order: J gene, D gene, clone size, V gene, CDR3 DNA, CDR3 protein. The D gene is left open where the match is weak. The listing skips clone size in some rows; elsewhere it reads once, few, many or a size class.

J: TRBJ2-7
D: -
size: few
V: TRBV5-1
DNA: TGCGCCAGCAGCTCCCACGAACAGGGACTTACCGAGCAGTACTTC
CDR3: CASSSHEQGLTEQYF

J: TRBJ2-5
D: -
size: few
V: TRBV7-9
DNA: TGTGCCAGCAGCCCCGGGTCCGAAGAGACCCAGTACTTC
CDR3: CASSPGSEETQYF

J: TRBJ2-4
D: TRBD1
size: once
V: TRBV6-6
DNA: TGTGCCAGCACTACCGGGACAGCGAACAAAAACATTCGGTACTTC
CDR3: CASTTGTANKNIRYF

J: TRBJ1-2
D: -
size: few
V: TRBV7-2
DNA: TGTGCCAGCAGCTTAGAAGGTACTATCCCCGTCTATGGCTACACCTTC
CDR3: CASSLEGTIPVYGYTF

J: TRBJ2-1
D: TRBD2
size: -
V: TRBV9
DNA: TGTGCCAGCAGCGCGGCCCTTCGGCGGGGGGTCGACAATAAGCAGTTCTTC
CDR3: CASSAALRRGVDNKQFF

J: TRBJ2-1
D: TRBD1
size: many
V: TRBV28
DNA: TGTGCCAGCAGTTCCCCGACAGGGTACAATGAGCAGTTCTTC
CDR3: CASSSPTGYNEQFF

J: TRBJ2-7
D: TRBD2
size: few
V: TRBV28
DNA: TGTGCCAGCAGCCTAGGGGGGACTAGCGGCTACGAGCAGTACTTC
CDR3: CASSLGGTSGYEQYF

J: TRBJ2-1
D: -
size: few
V: TRBV7-9
DNA: TGTGCCAGCAGCGAGAGGGTATACAATGAGCAGTTCTTC
CDR3: CASSERVYNEQFF

J: TRBJ1-1
D: TRBD1
size: -
V: TRBV30
DNA: TGTGCCTGGAGCCACGGGACAGGGGGCACTGAAGCTTTCTTT
CDR3: CAWSHGTGGTEAFF

J: TRBJ1-1
D: -
size: -
V: TRBV20-1
DNA: TGCAGTGCTACAAGGGCGGGTCGGAGCACTGAAGCTTTCTTT
CDR3: CSATRAGRSTEAFF

J: TRBJ1-2
D: -
size: -
V: TRBV7-3
DNA: TGTGCCAGCGGTGAGGGGGCTAACTATGGCTACACCTTC
CDR3: CASGEGANYGYTF

J: TRBJ2-7
D: -
size: many
V: TRBV11-2
DNA: TGTGCCAGCAGCTCACCGAACCACTACGAGCAGTACTTC
CDR3: CASSSPNHYEQYF

J: TRBJ2-5
D: -
size: few
V: TRBV6-2/TRBV6-3
DNA: TGTGCCAGCAGTTCGGGACATTGGGAAGAGACCCAGTACTTC
CDR3: CASSSGHWEETQYF

J: TRBJ2-3
D: TRBD2
size: -
V: TRBV4-2
DNA: TGTGCCAGCAGCCCGACTAGCGGGGGGTATCAAGATACGCAGTATTTT
CDR3: CASSPTSGGYQDTQYF

J: TRBJ2-3
D: TRBD2
size: -
V: TRBV2
DNA: TGTGCCAGCAGTGAATTCCTAGCGGGGGGCACGCAGTATTTT
CDR3: CASSEFLAGGTQYF

J: TRBJ2-5
D: -
size: -
V: TRBV7-9
DNA: TGTGCCAGCAGACGGGACCGAAGCCACCGAGAGACCCAGTACTTC
CDR3: CASRRDRSHRETQYF

J: TRBJ1-2
D: TRBD1
size: -
V: TRBV7-2
DNA: TGTGCCAGCAGTCTCGTTGCACGTGCGATTTTGGGGACAGGGGGAGGCTACACCTTC
CDR3: CASSLVARAILGTGGGYTF

J: TRBJ2-1
D: TRBD2
size: -
V: TRBV6-5
DNA: TGTGCCAGCAGTTTCGGACTAGCGGGGGGGCTGAATGAGCAGTTCTTC
CDR3: CASSFGLAGGLNEQFF

J: TRBJ1-5
D: TRBD1
size: -
V: TRBV6-2/TRBV6-3
DNA: TGTGCCAGCAGCCGGGGCCCGGGACAGCGCCTAAATCAGCCCCAGCATTTT
CDR3: CASSRGPGQRLNQPQHF

J: TRBJ2-2
D: -
size: -
V: TRBV12-3/TRBV12-4
DNA: TGTGCCAGCATCAGGGCAAGGAACACCGGGGAGCTGTTTTTT
CDR3: CASIRARNTGELFF

J: TRBJ2-1
D: TRBD2
size: few
V: TRBV9
DNA: TGTGCCAGCAGCCCCTCAGGCGGGGGGGTCAATGAGCAGTTCTTC
CDR3: CASSPSGGGVNEQFF

J: TRBJ2-7
D: -
size: -
V: TRBV27
DNA: TGTGCCAGCAGTTTTAGAGCCGGGAGCTCCTACGAGCAGTACTTC
CDR3: CASSFRAGSSYEQYF

J: TRBJ2-5
D: TRBD1
size: -
V: TRBV3-1
DNA: TGTGCCAGCAGCCAACCCGGGACAGATCAAGAGACCCAGTACTTC
CDR3: CASSQPGTDQETQYF

J: TRBJ2-1
D: TRBD2
size: -
V: TRBV6-1
DNA: TGTGCCAGCAGCAGGGACTACACAGAGCAGTTCTTC
CDR3: CASSRDYTEQFF

J: TRBJ2-7
D: -
size: -
V: TRBV4-1
DNA: TGCGCCAGCAGCCAAGATTGGGGGATTCCGTACTACGAGCAGTACTTC
CDR3: CASSQDWGIPYYEQYF

J: TRBJ1-6
D: -
size: few
V: TRBV7-2
DNA: TGTGCCAGCAGCCCCGGACTTAAGGGTTCACCCCTCCACTTT
CDR3: CASSPGLKGSPLHF

J: TRBJ2-7
D: -
size: -
V: TRBV7-2
DNA: TGTGCCAGCAGCCTGATGGGGAGGAGCTACGAGCAGTACTTC
CDR3: CASSLMGRSYEQYF